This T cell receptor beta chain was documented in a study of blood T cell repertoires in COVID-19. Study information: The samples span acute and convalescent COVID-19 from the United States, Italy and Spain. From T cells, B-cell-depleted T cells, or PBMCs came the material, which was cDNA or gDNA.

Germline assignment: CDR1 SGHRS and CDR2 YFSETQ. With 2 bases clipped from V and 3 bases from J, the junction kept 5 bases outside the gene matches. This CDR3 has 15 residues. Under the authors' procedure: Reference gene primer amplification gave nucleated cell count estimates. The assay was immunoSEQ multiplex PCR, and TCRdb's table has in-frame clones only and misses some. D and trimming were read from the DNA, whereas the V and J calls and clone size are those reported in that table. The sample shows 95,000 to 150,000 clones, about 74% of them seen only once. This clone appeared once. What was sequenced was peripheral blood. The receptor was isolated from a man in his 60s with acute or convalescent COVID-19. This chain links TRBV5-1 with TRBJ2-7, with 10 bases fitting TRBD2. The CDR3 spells CASSFTSGDGYEQYF. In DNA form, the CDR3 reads TGCGCCAGCAGCTTCACTAGCGGGGACGGCTACGAGCAGTACTTC.